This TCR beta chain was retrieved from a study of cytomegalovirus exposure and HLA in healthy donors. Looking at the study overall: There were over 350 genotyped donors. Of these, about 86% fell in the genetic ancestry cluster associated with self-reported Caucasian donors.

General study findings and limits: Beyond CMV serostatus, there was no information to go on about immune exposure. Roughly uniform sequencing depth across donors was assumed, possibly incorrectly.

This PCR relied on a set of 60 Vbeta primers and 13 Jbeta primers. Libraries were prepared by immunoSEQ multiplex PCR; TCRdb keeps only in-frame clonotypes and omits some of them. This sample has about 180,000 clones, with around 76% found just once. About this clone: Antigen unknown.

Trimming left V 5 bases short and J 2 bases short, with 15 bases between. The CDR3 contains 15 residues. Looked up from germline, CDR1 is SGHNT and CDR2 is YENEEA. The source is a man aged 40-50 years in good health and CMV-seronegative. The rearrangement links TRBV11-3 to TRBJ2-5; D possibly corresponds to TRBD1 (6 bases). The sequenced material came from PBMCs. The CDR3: CASSRLGGEQETQYF. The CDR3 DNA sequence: TGTGCCAGCAGCCGACTTGGGGGCGAACAAGAGACCCAGTACTTC.